The 11 T cell receptor beta chains below all came from one sample that was sequenced in a study of T cells in Graves' hyperthyroidism and ophthalmopathy. TCR beta CDR3 region amplification was performed from RNA transcripts. The primer set for the first-round RT-PCR of the TCR CDR3 was HTBI. TCRdb independently ran MiXCR on the multiplex PCR reads; one entry per CDR3 protein. The table shows 270,000 or so distinct CDR3 sequences, with under 30% occurring only once. Sequencing used blood. These receptors were obtained from a middle-aged man with Graves' hyperthyroidism that later progressed to Graves' ophthalmopathy.

This clonotype was detected ten times or more. The rearrangement links TRBV18 to TRBJ2-7; no clear D. V shed 3 bases and J shed 0 bases, with 18 bases lying between them. The germline V gene has CDR1 KGHSH and CDR2 LQKENI. The CDR3 runs to 17 residues. The CDR3, as DNA: TGTGCCAGCTCACCGCCCTCAGCAACCGGATCCTCCTACGAGCAGTACTTC. Amino acid sequence: CASSPPSATGSSYEQYF. The whole variable domain, remainder taken from reference TRBV18 and TRBJ2-7, is NAGVMQNPRHLVRRRGQEARLRCSPMKGHSHVYWYRQLPEEGLKFMVYLQKENIIDESGMPKERFSAEFPKEGPSILRIQQVVRGDSAAYFCASSPPSATGSSYEQYFGPGTRLTVT.

This chain uses TRBV27 with TRBJ1-1; possible D gene TRBD1, 5 bases. CDR1 and CDR2 (germline): MNHEY, SMNVEV (reference sequence). V was shortened by 0 bases and J by 1 base, with 9 bases between the two germline ends. The CDR3 covers 15 residues. CDR3 protein: CASSLSNQGNTEAFF. DNA for the CDR3: TGTGCCAGCAGTTTATCGAATCAGGGGAACACTGAAGCTTTCTTT.

The sample holds many counts of this clonotype. The chain carries TRBV19 and TRBJ1-2, with D possibly being TRBD1 (6 bases). V gave up 5 bases and J gave up 4 bases, with 14 bases separating them. The CDR3 length is 14 residues. The germline V gene has CDR1 LNHDA and CDR2 SQIVND (reference sequence). The CDR3 bases are TGTGCCAGTAGTTCGACAGGCCCGCCCTATGGCTACACCTTC. Protein product: CASSSTGPPYGYTF.

The chain links TRBV20-1 to TRBJ1-1; no clear D. V lost 5 bases and J 0 bases, leaving 7 bases between the germline ends. Looked up from germline, CDR1 is DFQATT and CDR2 is SNEGSKA (reference sequence). This CDR3 is 12 amino acids long. CDR3 nucleotide sequence: TGCAGTGCTCAAAATTTGAACACTGAAGCTTTCTTT. It codes for CSAQNLNTEAFF.

The sample holds many counts of this clonotype. This sequence joins TRBV19 and TRBJ1-5, with D possibly matching TRBD1 (5 bases). The CDR3 has 16 amino acids. V was pared by 3 bases and J by 2 bases, with 14 bases between. CDR1 is LNHDA and CDR2 is SQIVND in the germline V gene (reference sequence). Here the CDR3 reads CASSIFSGIGNQPQHF. In nucleotides, the CDR3 is TGTGCCAGTAGTATTTTTTCAGGGATCGGCAATCAGCCCCAGCATTTT.

This clonotype was observed at least ten times. CDR3 loop: CASSLSGWSNQPQHF. The CDR3 DNA sequence: TGTGCCAGCAGTTTATCCGGATGGAGCAATCAGCCCCAGCATTTT. V usage is TRBV28 and J usage is TRBJ1-5; D not resolved. The CDR3 runs 15 residues. Germline loops: CDR1 MDHEN, CDR2 SYDVKM. Trimming took 1 base from V and 1 from J, leaving 8 bases between them.

This clonotype was seen repeatedly, ten times or more. The germline gene is not matched at one end of the junction; a read error may be the cause. The chain carries TRBV6-2 or TRBV6-3 and TRBJ2-7; D not resolved. CDR3 size: 11 residues. Germline V gene data show CDR1 as MNHEY and CDR2 as SVGEGT. CDR3 amino acids: CASSYLEEQTF. The CDR3 coding sequence is TGTGCCAGCAGTTACTTAGAAGAACAGACATTC.

This clonotype was recorded many times. The DNA of the CDR3 is TGTGCCAGCAGTTACTCGGGAGGGCCCGTAAAAAATTCCTACGAGCAGTACTTC. Translation: CASSYSGGPVKNSYEQYF. This sequence joins TRBV6-2 or TRBV6-3 and TRBJ2-7; 7 bases are shared with TRBD2. Germline values: CDR1 MNHEY, CDR2 SVGEGT. CDR3 length: 18 amino acids. V was clipped by 0 bases and J by 1 base; unmatched bases: 12.

This clonotype has at least ten counts. This sequence joins TRBV29-1 and TRBJ1-2, with D perhaps matching TRBD1 (5 bases). Trimming took 4 bases from V and 0 from J, leaving 15 bases between them. Germline loops: CDR1 SQVTM, CDR2 ANQGSEA. The CDR3 sequence is 15 residues long. CDR3 nucleotide sequence: TGCAGCGTTGGGGACCTCGGGGGAACTAACTATGGCTACACCTTC. This encodes CSVGDLGGTNYGYTF.

Ten or more counts support this clonotype. The chain joins TRBV30 to TRBJ2-7; D perhaps matches TRBD1 (6 bases). V was cut by 5 bases and J by 0 bases, with 17 bases left in between. Per germline, CDR1 GTSNPN and CDR2 SVGIG (reference sequence). The CDR3 has 15 amino acids. The DNA for the CDR3 is TGTGCCTGGGCCTCCGGGACAACGAGCTCCTACGAGCAGTACTTC. This codes for CAWASGTTSSYEQYF.

This clonotype was counted many times. J is TRBJ2-5 and V is TRBV28; D ambiguous. This CDR3 comprises 16 residues. Germline-derived CDR1 and CDR2 are MDHEN and SYDVKM. Trimming took 3 bases from V and 1 from J, leaving 15 bases between them. The CDR3 DNA sequence: TGTGCCAGCAGTTTCCCCCCCCAGCGTCCCCAAGAGACCCAGTACTTC. Protein: CASSFPPQRPQETQYF.